This passage covers 23 T cell receptor beta chains from one sample sequenced in a study of memory CD4+ T cells and cytomegalovirus serostatus. Only in-frame clones appear in the TCRdb table, and some are missing; sequencing was by immunoSEQ multiplex PCR. The data hold about 100,000 clones, with roughly 80% observed a single time. The sort gate was single viable CD3+CD4+CD8-CD45RO+ cells for memory CD4+ T cells. The sample taken for sequencing was memory CD4+ T cells from blood. Receptors were obtained from an adult in good health and CMV-seropositive.

This chain connects TRBV19 to TRBJ2-5; 11 nucleotides line up with TRBD2. The CDR3 is 15 amino acids. V was pared by 4 bases and J by 4 bases, with 5 bases of the junction left unmatched. CDR1 is LNHDA and CDR2 is SQIVND in the germline V gene (reference sequence). The CDR3 is CASSKTSGIRETQYF. CDR3 sequence (DNA): TGTGCCAGTAGTAAGACTAGCGGGATAAGAGAGACCCAGTACTTC.

This chain links TRBV29-1 with TRBJ2-1; 12 bases map to TRBD2. The length of the CDR3 is 14 residues. The V segment lost 5 bases and the J segment 8 bases; nucleotides outside the gene matches: 7. Germline values: CDR1 SQVTM, CDR2 ANQGSEA. The CDR3 is CSVKGLAGWDEQFF. In DNA, the CDR3 is TGCAGCGTTAAAGGACTAGCGGGATGGGATGAGCAGTTCTTC.

The gene calls are TRBV5-1 and TRBJ2-7; TRBD2 aligns across 8 bases. Germline assignment: CDR1 SGHRS and CDR2 YFSETQ. CDR3 length: 16 amino acids. The trim removed 3 bases at V and 5 bases at J, leaving 13 bases unmatched. The CDR3 DNA sequence: TGCGCCAGCAGCTATTTAGCGGGGCCAAACCCTAACGAGCAGTACTTC. Residues: CASSYLAGPNPNEQYF.

This sequence joins TRBV7-6 and TRBJ1-1; D remains ambiguous. With 5 bases removed from V and 0 bases from J, the gap between germline ends came to 10 bases. Germline V gene lookup returns CDR1 SGHVS and CDR2 FNYEAQ. There are 14 residues in the CDR3. The CDR3 DNA reads as TGTGCCAGCAGCCCTCGGCGCCTGAACACTGAAGCTTTCTTT. It yields the protein CASSPRRLNTEAFF. The complete variable domain, with remaining parts taken from reference TRBV7-6 and TRBJ1-1, reads GAGVSQSPRYKVTKRGQDVALRCDPISGHVSLYWYRQALGQGPEFLTYFNYEAQQDKSGLPNDRFSAERPEGSISTLTIQRTEQRDSAMYRCASSPRRLNTEAFFGQGTRLTVV.

The V gene is TRBV28, the J gene TRBJ2-7; 11 positions agree with TRBD2. V gave up 6 bases and J gave up 0 bases; unmatched junction bases: 4. Germline V CDR1 and CDR2: MDHEN, SYDVKM. The CDR3 covers 15 residues. The CDR3 here is CASSLSGRASYEQYF. The DNA of the CDR3 is TGTGCCAGCAGCCTTAGCGGGAGGGCCTCCTACGAGCAGTACTTC.

This chain uses TRBV19 with TRBJ1-2; no clear D gene. There are 13 residues in the CDR3. In germline, CDR1 is LNHDA, CDR2 SQIVND (reference sequence). V was pared by 0 bases and J by 4 bases, with 6 bases between. CDR3 in DNA: TGTGCCAGTAGTATAGATGACGGCTATGGCTACACCTTC. Protein sequence: CASSIDDGYGYTF.

The V and J genes are TRBV9 and TRBJ1-2; D is ambiguous. V was pared by 0 bases and J by 2 bases, with 11 bases between. Germline CDR1 and CDR2: SGDLS and YYNGEE. This CDR3 contains 15 residues. The CDR3 DNA is TGTGCCAGCAGCGTAGGACGAGGAGAGAACTATGGCTACACCTTC. Its translation: CASSVGRGENYGYTF.

The J gene is TRBJ1-2, the V gene TRBV19; 7 nucleotides agree with TRBD1. The germline CDR1 and CDR2 sequences are LNHDA and SQIVND (reference sequence). V shed 7 bases, J shed 3 bases, and the junction held 14 bases outside the gene matches. The CDR3 consists of 16 residues. The CDR3 loop reads CASKKGQSTGDYGYTF. CDR3 in DNA: TGTGCCAGTAAGAAGGGACAGTCGACGGGCGACTATGGCTACACCTTC.

This clone showed up just once. The chain has TRBV9 and TRBJ2-1, with a tentative D call TRBD2 (5 bases). The CDR3 is 15 residues long. Per the germline V gene, CDR1 is SGDLS and CDR2 is YYNGEE. V lost 0 bases, J lost 2 bases, and 9 bases lay in between. The CDR3 spells CASSVEPTTYNEQFF. CDR3 nucleotide sequence: TGTGCCAGCAGCGTAGAACCGACTACCTACAATGAGCAGTTCTTC.

V and J are TRBV7-2 and TRBJ2-2; 7 bases match TRBD1. This CDR3 comprises 15 residues. V trimming: 3 bases; J trimming: 5 bases; junction bases outside the gene matches: 6. Germline CDR1 is SGHTA and CDR2 is FQGNSA. The CDR3 DNA follows: TGTGCCAGCAGCTTTTTAAAGGGGGCAACCGGGGAGCTGTTTTTT. Translation gives CASSFLKGATGELFF.

The chain recombines TRBV27 with TRBJ2-2; D possibly matches TRBD1 or TRBD2 (6 bases each). Germline CDR1 reads MNHEY; CDR2 reads SMNVEV (reference sequence). Trimming cost V 2 bases and J 13 bases, with 14 bases left between them. CDR3 size: 13 residues. CDR3 in amino acids: CASSLTFRGGLFF. In DNA form, the CDR3 reads TGTGCCAGCAGTTTAACCTTCAGGGGAGGGCTGTTTTTT.

CDR3 coding DNA: TGCAGCGTTGAGTGGGATGGGGACCGAGAAAAACTGTTTTTT. Translated: CSVEWDGDREKLFF. The rearrangement joins TRBV29-1 to TRBJ1-4, with D possibly being TRBD1 (5 bases). V was pared by 3 bases and J by 8 bases, with 16 bases between. The CDR3 extends over 14 amino acids. In germline, CDR1 is SQVTM, CDR2 ANQGSEA.

The chain has TRBV18 and TRBJ2-3; 9 nucleotides line up with TRBD1. Trimming removed 4 bases from V and 1 base from J; junction bases left unmatched: 6. Germline loops: CDR1 KGHSH, CDR2 LQKENI. The CDR3 extends over 16 amino acids. The CDR3 loop reads CASSQNRDRGTDTQYF. CDR3 in DNA: TGTGCCAGCTCACAAAACCGGGACAGGGGCACAGATACGCAGTATTTT.

The rearrangement links TRBV2 to TRBJ1-5; TRBD1 matches 11 bases. Per germline, CDR1 SNHLY and CDR2 FYNNEI. V shed 4 bases and J 5 bases; nucleotides not matched to a gene: 1. This CDR3 is built from 14 residues. For the CDR3, the DNA is TGTGCCAGCAGTGGGGGACAGGGGGATCAGCCCCAGCATTTT. It codes for CASSGGQGDQPQHF.

The V gene is TRBV2, the J gene TRBJ2-3; 10 nucleotides agree with TRBD1. Losses at the gene ends were 6 bases for V and 4 bases for J; bases not matched to a gene: 4. The CDR3 has 14 amino acids. Germline CDR1 and CDR2: SNHLY and FYNNEI. This CDR3 is CASRIGTGADTQYF. The DNA of the CDR3 is TGTGCCAGCAGAATCGGGACAGGGGCAGATACGCAGTATTTT. Filled out from reference TRBV2 and TRBJ2-3, the complete variable domain reads EPEVTQTPSHQVTQMGQEVILRCVPISNHLYFYWYRQILGQKVEFLVSFYNNEISEKSEIFDDQFSVERPDGSNFTLKIRSTKLEDSAMYFCASRIGTGADTQYFGPGTRLTVL.

The chain uses TRBV5-1 and TRBJ2-4, with D possibly being TRBD2 (6 bases). V was shortened by 4 bases and J by 3 bases, with 11 bases between the two germline ends. The CDR3 covers 14 residues. Germline loops: CDR1 SGHRS, CDR2 YFSETQ. The CDR3 coding sequence is TGCGCCAGCAGCGGAGGGGTGGACAAAAACATTCAGTACTTC. Translated, it gives CASSGGVDKNIQYF.

The rearrangement joins TRBV2 to TRBJ2-7; no definite D call. V lost 6 bases and J 3 bases, leaving 9 bases between the germline ends. Germline CDR1 is SNHLY and CDR2 is FYNNEI. The CDR3 has 12 residues. The CDR3 DNA sequence: TGTGCCAGCAGCTTTATGGACTACGAGCAGTACTTC. Translation gives CASSFMDYEQYF.

This chain links TRBV15 with TRBJ2-5, with D maybe TRBD2 (6 bases). The CDR3 has 13 residues. V lost 3 bases, J lost 6 bases, and 11 bases lay in between. Germline V gene sequence: CDR1 LNHNV, CDR2 YYDKDF (reference sequence). In DNA, the CDR3 is TGTGCCACCAGCAGTTGGGACTCCAAGACCCAGTACTTC. Amino acids: CATSSWDSKTQYF.

The rearrangement links TRBV19 to TRBJ1-2; D is possibly TRBD1 (5 bases). The V end lost 8 bases, the J end lost 4 bases, and 14 bases lay between the germline ends. Germline-derived CDR1 and CDR2 are LNHDA and SQIVND (reference sequence). CDR3 length equals 13 residues. The CDR3 sequence is CASRDPRGYGYTF. Here the CDR3 DNA reads TGTGCCAGTCGTGACCCAAGGGGCTATGGCTACACCTTC.

This chain uses TRBV7-2 with TRBJ2-7; no reliable D call. This CDR3 comprises 15 residues. Between the trimmed V and J ends, which lost 2 bases and 0 bases, there was a span of 11 bases. Germline CDR1 and CDR2: SGHTA and FQGNSA. The CDR3 DNA reads TGTGCCAGCAGCTTAATGGCAGCGAGCTCCTACGAGCAGTACTTC. Translation: CASSLMAASSYEQYF.

The rearrangement uses TRBV10-3 and TRBJ2-3; TRBD2 aligns across 11 bases. V lost 2 bases and J lost 0; bases outside the gene matches: 4. Per germline, CDR1 ENHRY and CDR2 SYGVKD. CDR3 length equals 17 residues. This CDR3 is CAISETASGRSTDTQYF. The CDR3 bases are TGTGCCATCAGTGAGACGGCTAGCGGGAGGAGCACAGATACGCAGTATTTT.

CDR3 coding DNA: TGTGCCAGCAGTGACTCGGGGGGAGACACTGAAGCTTTCTTT. It encodes CASSDSGGDTEAFF. This sequence joins TRBV6-4 and TRBJ1-1; possible D gene TRBD1, 5 bases. This CDR3 is built from 14 residues. Germline V gives CDR1 MRHNA, CDR2 SNTAGT. V lost 0 bases, J lost 3 bases, and 8 bases lay in between.

V is TRBV7-9 and J is TRBJ2-7; TRBD1 matches 7 bases. The germline V gene encodes CDR1 SEHNR and CDR2 FQNEAQ (reference sequence). The J segment lost 7 bases and the V segment lost 0 bases, leaving 3 bases of the junction unmatched. This CDR3 is 13 amino acids long. The CDR3 here is CASSLAGGAEQYF. DNA for the CDR3: TGTGCCAGCAGCTTAGCAGGGGGCGCGGAGCAGTACTTC. Based on the CDR3 plus reference TRBV7-9 and TRBJ2-7, the full variable domain is DTGVSQNPRHKITKRGQNVTFRCDPISEHNRLYWYRQTLGQGPEFLTYFQNEAQLEKSRLLSDRFSAERPKGSFSTLEIQRTEQGDSAMYLCASSLAGGAEQYFGPGTRLTVT.